A selection of T cell receptor beta chains follows, all from one sample in a study of blood T cell repertoires in COVID-19. Libraries were prepared by immunoSEQ multiplex PCR; TCRdb keeps only in-frame clonotypes and omits some of them. The table includes approximately 200,000 clones, around 80% detected once. Sequencing was done on a sample of peripheral blood. The source of these receptors is a human donor in a cohort sampled during active COVID-19. The CDR3 runs from the conserved cysteine through the conserved F or W. A D gene is named only where the DNA matches it firmly. Only some rows state a clone size, as once, few, many or a class for expanded clones.

v_call	clone_size	d_call	j_call	cdr3_nt	cdr3_aa
TRBV4-2	.	TRBD2	TRBJ2-3	TGTGCCAGCAGCCAAGAAATCCAAGGGACTACTAGGACAGATACGCAGTATTTT	CASSQEIQGTTRTDTQYF
TRBV29-1	once	TRBD1	TRBJ2-3	TGCAGCGATAGACAGGGAAGGAGAAGCACAGATACGCAGTATTTT	CSDRQGRRSTDTQYF
TRBV19	.	.	TRBJ1-1	TGTGCCAGTAGTCCTTCTCCTTTGAACACTGAAGCTTTCTTT	CASSPSPLNTEAFF
TRBV6-6	.	TRBD2	TRBJ2-7	TGTGCCAGCAGCACCACTAGCGGGAGGTACGAGCAGTACTTC	CASSTTSGRYEQYF
TRBV24-1	.	.	TRBJ1-2	TGTGCCACCAGTGATCGTAGCAGGGACTATGGCTACACCTTC	CATSDRSRDYGYTF
TRBV6-5	.	.	TRBJ2-7	TGTGCCAGCAGTCCATTCCAGGGGGGATACTACGAGCAGTACTTC	CASSPFQGGYYEQYF
TRBV2	.	TRBD1	TRBJ1-3	TGTGCCAGCACGGGCCAGGGGGACACCATATATTTT	CASTGQGDTIYF
TRBV28	.	.	TRBJ2-1	TGTGCCAGCACCCCCTCGAGGGGAACTAGCTCCGGTGAGCAGTTCTTC	CASTPSRGTSSGEQFF
TRBV7-2	.	TRBD1	TRBJ2-5	TGTGCCAGCAGCCCCGGGACAGGGTTAAAAGGAGAGACCCAGTACTTC	CASSPGTGLKGETQYF
TRBV30	.	TRBD2	TRBJ2-4	TGTGCCTGGAGCGGGCGACTAGCGGGAGACATTACCAAGAGAAACATTCAGTACTTC	CAWSGRLAGDITKRNIQYF